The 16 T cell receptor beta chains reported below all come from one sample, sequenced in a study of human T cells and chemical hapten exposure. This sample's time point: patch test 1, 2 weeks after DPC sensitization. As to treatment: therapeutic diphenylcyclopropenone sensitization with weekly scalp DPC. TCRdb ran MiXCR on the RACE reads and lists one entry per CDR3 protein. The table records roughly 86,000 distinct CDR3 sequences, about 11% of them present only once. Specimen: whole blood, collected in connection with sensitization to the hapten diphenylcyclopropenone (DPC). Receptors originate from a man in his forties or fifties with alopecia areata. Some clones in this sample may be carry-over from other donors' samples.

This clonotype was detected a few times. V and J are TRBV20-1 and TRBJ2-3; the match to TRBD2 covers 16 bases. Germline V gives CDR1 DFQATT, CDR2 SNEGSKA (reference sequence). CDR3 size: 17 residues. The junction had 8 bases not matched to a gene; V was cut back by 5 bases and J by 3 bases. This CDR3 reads CSAPGGLAGGPTDTQYF. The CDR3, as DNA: TGCAGTGCTCCCGGGGGACTAGCGGGAGGGCCGACAGATACGCAGTATTTT.

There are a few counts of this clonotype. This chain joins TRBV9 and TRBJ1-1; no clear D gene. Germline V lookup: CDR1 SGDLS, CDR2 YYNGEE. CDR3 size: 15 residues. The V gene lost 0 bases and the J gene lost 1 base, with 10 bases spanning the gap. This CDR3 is CASSVAGSPNTEAFF. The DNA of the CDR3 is TGTGCCAGCAGCGTAGCTGGCAGCCCGAACACTGAAGCTTTCTTT.

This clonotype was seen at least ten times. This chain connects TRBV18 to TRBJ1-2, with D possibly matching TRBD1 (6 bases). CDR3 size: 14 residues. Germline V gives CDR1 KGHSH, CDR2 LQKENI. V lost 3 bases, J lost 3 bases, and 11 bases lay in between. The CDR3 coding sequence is TGTGCCAGCTCACCGTACAGGGAACACTATGGCTACACCTTC. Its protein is CASSPYREHYGYTF.

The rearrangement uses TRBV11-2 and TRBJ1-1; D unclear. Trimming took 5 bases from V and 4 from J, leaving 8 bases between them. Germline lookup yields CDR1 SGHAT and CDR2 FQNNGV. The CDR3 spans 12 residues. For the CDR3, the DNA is TGTGCCAGCAGCCGGGCGATCACTGAAGCTTTCTTT. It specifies CASSRAITEAFF.

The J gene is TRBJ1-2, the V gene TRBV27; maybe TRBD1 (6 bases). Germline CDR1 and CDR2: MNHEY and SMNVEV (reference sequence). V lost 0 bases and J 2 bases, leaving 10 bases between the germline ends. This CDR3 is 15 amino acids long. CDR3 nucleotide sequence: TGTGCCAGCAGTTTATCGGGGGGCTTCAACTATGGCTACACCTTC. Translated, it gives CASSLSGGFNYGYTF.

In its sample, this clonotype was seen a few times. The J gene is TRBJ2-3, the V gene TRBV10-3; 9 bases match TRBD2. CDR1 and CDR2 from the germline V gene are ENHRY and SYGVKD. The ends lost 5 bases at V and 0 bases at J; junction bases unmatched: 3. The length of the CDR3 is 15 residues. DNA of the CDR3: TGTGCCATCAGTATGGGGACTAGCAGCACAGATACGCAGTATTTT. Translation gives CAISMGTSSTDTQYF.

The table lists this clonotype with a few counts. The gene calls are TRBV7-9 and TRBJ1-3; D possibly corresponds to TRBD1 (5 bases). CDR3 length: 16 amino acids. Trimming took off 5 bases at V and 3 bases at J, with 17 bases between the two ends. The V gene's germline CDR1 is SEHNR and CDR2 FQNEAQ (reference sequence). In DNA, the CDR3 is TGTGCCAGCAGCCTCGTTTCAGGGACCATTGGAAACACCATATATTTT. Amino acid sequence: CASSLVSGTIGNTIYF.

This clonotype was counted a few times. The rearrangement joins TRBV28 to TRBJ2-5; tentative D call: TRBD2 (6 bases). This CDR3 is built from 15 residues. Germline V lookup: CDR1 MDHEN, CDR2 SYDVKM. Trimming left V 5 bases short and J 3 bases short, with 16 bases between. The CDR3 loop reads CASSPPMVAEETQYF. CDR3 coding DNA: TGTGCCAGCAGTCCCCCTATGGTAGCGGAAGAGACCCAGTACTTC.

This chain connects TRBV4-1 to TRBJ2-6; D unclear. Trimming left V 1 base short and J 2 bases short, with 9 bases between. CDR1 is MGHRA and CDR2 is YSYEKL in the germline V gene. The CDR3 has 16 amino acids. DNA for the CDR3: TGCGCCAGCAGCCAAGCTCTAAGGGCTGGGGCCAACGTCCTGACTTTC. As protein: CASSQALRAGANVLTF.

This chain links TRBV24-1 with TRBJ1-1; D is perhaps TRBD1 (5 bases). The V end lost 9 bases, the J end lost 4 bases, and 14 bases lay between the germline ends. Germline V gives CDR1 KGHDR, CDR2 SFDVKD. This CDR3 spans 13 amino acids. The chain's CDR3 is CATQLTGGTEAFF. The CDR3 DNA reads TGTGCCACCCAATTGACCGGGGGCACTGAAGCTTTCTTT.

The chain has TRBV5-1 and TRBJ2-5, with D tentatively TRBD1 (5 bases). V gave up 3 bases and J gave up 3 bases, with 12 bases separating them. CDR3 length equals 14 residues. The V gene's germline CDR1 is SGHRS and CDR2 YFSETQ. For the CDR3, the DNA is TGCGCCAGCAGCTCCATAGGGGCCAAAGAGACCCAGTACTTC. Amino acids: CASSSIGAKETQYF. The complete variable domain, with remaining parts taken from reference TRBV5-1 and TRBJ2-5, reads KAGVTQTPRYLIKTRGQQVTLSCSPISGHRSVSWYQQTPGQGLQFLFEYFSETQRNKGNFPGRFSGRQFSNSRSEMNVSTLELGDSALYLCASSSIGAKETQYFGPGTRLLVL.

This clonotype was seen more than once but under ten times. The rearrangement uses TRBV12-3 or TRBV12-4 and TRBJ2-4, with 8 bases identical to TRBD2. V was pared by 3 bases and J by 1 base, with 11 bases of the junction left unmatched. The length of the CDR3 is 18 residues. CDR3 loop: CASSFSGGPGVAKNIQYF. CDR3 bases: TGTGCCAGCAGTTTCTCGGGAGGGCCGGGGGTGGCCAAAAACATTCAGTACTTC.

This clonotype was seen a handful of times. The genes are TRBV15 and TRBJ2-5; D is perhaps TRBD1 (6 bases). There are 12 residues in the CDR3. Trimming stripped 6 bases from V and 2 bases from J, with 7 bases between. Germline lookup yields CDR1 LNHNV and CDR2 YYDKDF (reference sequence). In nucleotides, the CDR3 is TGTGCCACCAGGGACAGACAAGAGACCCAGTACTTC. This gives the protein CATRDRQETQYF.

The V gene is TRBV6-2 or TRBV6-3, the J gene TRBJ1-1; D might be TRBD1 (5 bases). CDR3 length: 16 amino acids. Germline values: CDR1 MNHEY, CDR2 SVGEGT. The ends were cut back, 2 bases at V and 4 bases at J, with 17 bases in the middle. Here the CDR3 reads CASSYPRGAGSTEAFF. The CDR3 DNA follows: TGTGCCAGCAGTTACCCCCGGGGCGCGGGGAGCACTGAAGCTTTCTTT.

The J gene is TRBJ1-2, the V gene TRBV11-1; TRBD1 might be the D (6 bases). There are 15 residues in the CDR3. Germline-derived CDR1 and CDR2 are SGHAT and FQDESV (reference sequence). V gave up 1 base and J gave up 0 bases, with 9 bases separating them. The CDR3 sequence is CASSLGDTANYGYTF. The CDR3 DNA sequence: TGTGCCAGCAGCTTAGGGGACACAGCTAACTATGGCTACACCTTC.

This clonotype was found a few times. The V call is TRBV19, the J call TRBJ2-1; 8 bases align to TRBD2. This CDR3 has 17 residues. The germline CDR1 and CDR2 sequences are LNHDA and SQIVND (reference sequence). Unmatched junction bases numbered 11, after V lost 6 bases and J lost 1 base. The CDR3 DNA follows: TGTGCCAGTAGCATGTTTACTAGCGGATCTTCCTACAATGAGCAGTTCTTC. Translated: CASSMFTSGSSYNEQFF.